This entry features one TCR beta chain sequence. Per germline, CDR1 SGHAT and CDR2 FQNNGV. Trimming took off 6 bases at V and 8 bases at J, with 15 bases between the two ends. This CDR3 is built from 13 residues. Profiled with immunoSEQ multiplex PCR; TCRdb holds only in-frame clones, not every one. The sample contains some 20,000 clones, roughly 88% of which appear only once. The data derive from a study of PD-L1 blockade in urothelial cancer. The TCR originated in a man over 45 with urothelial cancer. The sequences come from PBMCs, collected around atezolizumab (anti-PD-L1) treatment. This rearrangement joins TRBV11-2 to TRBJ2-3; no clear D gene. The CDR3 nucleotides read TGTGCCAGCAGTCCCGGGTCGGAAGGTACGCAGTATTTT. This gives the protein CASSPGSEGTQYF.